Described below is a single T cell receptor beta chain sequence and its context. The sample is drawn from a study of blood T cell repertoires in COVID-19. Whole-study context: COVID-19 samples collected from the United States, Italy and Spain covered acute and convalescent phases.

As originally analysed: Nucleated cell counts were estimated from reference gene primer amplification. TCRdb keeps only in-frame clones here, not all; method: immunoSEQ multiplex PCR. V, J and clone size are those of that table, while D and trimming were read from the DNA. The repertoire holds 330,000 or so clones, with about 92% as singletons. V was clipped by 0 bases and J by 7 bases; unmatched bases: 4. Looked up from germline, CDR1 is LGHNA and CDR2 is YSLEER. The CDR3 is made up of 14 amino acids. Cohorts were based on clinical histories the participants reported. Donors in Cohort 3 who had recovered were those with two negative PCRs, healthcare professional clearance, or resolution of their symptoms.

Sequenced material: PBMCs or T cells enriched from blood (not recorded which). The chain links TRBV4-3 to TRBJ1-2; 8 nucleotides agree with TRBD1. The TCR originated in a woman under 40 who had recovered from COVID-19. In DNA form, the CDR3 reads TGCGCCAGCAGCCAAGATCGACAGGGGCCTGGCTACACCTTC. Translating gives CASSQDRQGPGYTF.